The rows below give T cell receptor beta chains drawn from one sample of a study of T cell changes during pregnancy in multiple sclerosis. Assay: immunoSEQ multiplex PCR; the TCRdb copy retains only in-frame clones and omits some. The sample has just under 20,000 clones; roughly nine tenths are singletons. The source was CD8+ T cells from peripheral blood mononuclear cells, collected in the second trimester of pregnancy. The receptor source for this set is a female donor in good health, enrolled as a control in a pregnancy study. Each CDR3 is given with its conserved first and last residue. Fields, in order: D gene, clone size, J gene, V gene, CDR3 DNA, CDR3 protein. The D gene is left open where the match is weak. Clone size is shown for a subset of rows, as once, few, many or a class of expanded clone.

>.|.|TRBJ1-2|TRBV7-4
TGTGCCACCCACCGGATGGGGCAGGGTCAACGCCAGAATTATGGCTACACCTTC
CATHRMGQGQRQNYGYTF
>.|.|TRBJ1-1|TRBV29-1
TGCAGCGTTACCGGGACAACAGAGGTTGGAATCACTGAAGCTTTCTTT
CSVTGTTEVGITEAFF
>.|once|TRBJ2-6|TRBV7-8
TGTGCCAGCAGCCCACATGGGGCCAACGTCCTGACTTTC
CASSPHGANVLTF
>.|.|TRBJ2-6|TRBV10-3
TGTGCCATCAGTGACTCTCGCTCTGGGGCCAACGTCCTGACTTTC
CAISDSRSGANVLTF
>TRBD2|.|TRBJ2-1|TRBV6-5
TGTGCCAGCAGCACAGCGGGGGGTCGGGGCAATGAGCAGTTCTTC
CASSTAGGRGNEQFF
>.|.|TRBJ2-7|TRBV5-4
TGTGCCAGCAGCCGCGGAGTTCCCGACGAGCAGTACTTC
CASSRGVPDEQYF
>TRBD2|.|TRBJ2-5|TRBV19
TGTGCCAGTCGAATCGCGGGAGGGAGCGAGACCCAGTACTTC
CASRIAGGSETQYF
>.|.|TRBJ1-2|TRBV11-2
TGTGCCAGCAGTTCCTACAGGGACCAAGCTAACTATGGCTACACCTTC
CASSSYRDQANYGYTF
>.|.|TRBJ1-2|TRBV20-1
TGCAGTGCGCTGCCGGGGTATGGCTACACCTTC
CSALPGYGYTF
>TRBD2|once|TRBJ2-1|TRBV29-1
TGCAGCGTTGTTCGACTAGCACTGGGGCAGTTCTTC
CSVVRLALGQFF
>TRBD1|large|TRBJ2-7|TRBV5-1
TGCGCCAGCAGCTTGACAGGGGGTTCAGGGGACGAGCAGTACTTC
CASSLTGGSGDEQYF
>TRBD1|.|TRBJ2-7|TRBV13
TGTGCCAGCGGTCGTGGGGACAGTTACTACGAGCAGTACTTC
CASGRGDSYYEQYF
>TRBD2|.|TRBJ2-3|TRBV27
TGTGCCAGCAGTTCAGGACTAGCGGGGGCGGATACGCAGTATTTT
CASSSGLAGADTQYF
>.|.|TRBJ1-3|TRBV6-4
TGTGCCAGCAGTGAAGGGGGAGCAGGCTCTGGAAACACCATATATTTT
CASSEGGAGSGNTIYF
>TRBD2|.|TRBJ2-1|TRBV5-5
TGTGCCAGCAGCTTGGGACTAGCGGGAGCCAATGAGCAGTTCTTC
CASSLGLAGANEQFF
>TRBD2|.|TRBJ2-3|TRBV9
TGTGCCAGCAGCGCCGGACTAGCGGGAGCAGATACGCAGTATTTT
CASSAGLAGADTQYF
>.|.|TRBJ2-1|TRBV13
TGTGCCAGCAGCGATACGGGTTACAATGAGCAGTTCTTC
CASSDTGYNEQFF
>.|.|TRBJ1-2|TRBV13
TGTGCCAGCAGCTTAGGGCTCGGGGGGAGATGGGGCTACACCTTC
CASSLGLGGRWGYTF
>.|.|TRBJ1-1|TRBV5-6
TGTGCCAGCAGCTTGGCCTTTTCAGGGACTGAAGCTTTCTTT
CASSLAFSGTEAFF
>.|medium-sized|TRBJ2-7|TRBV6-1
TGTGCCAGCAGTGAAGAGTTGGCAGGGTCCTACGAGCAGTACTTC
CASSEELAGSYEQYF